This T cell receptor (beta chain) was profiled in a study of siplizumab effects on memory and regulatory T cells. Study observations and caveats: In unstimulated cells, naive T cells appeared more diverse than memory T cells and seemed major alloresponse contributors. Whether the proliferating Tregs (from siplizumab cultures) were suppressive was not confirmed. Naive or memory phenotype was unassignable for roughly 75-95% of proliferating CD4+ or CD8+ clones.

Only one count was recorded for this clone. Its antigen is not identified. Per sample, 95,000 to 100,000 TCR templates were assayed. Only in-frame clones appear in the TCRdb table, and some are missing; sequencing was by immunoSEQ multiplex PCR. The sample has just over 60,000 clones, roughly 85% seen once. This CDR3 comprises 15 residues. V gave up 4 bases and J gave up 1 base, with 14 bases separating them. Per germline, CDR1 SEHNR and CDR2 FQNEAQ (reference sequence). The receptor was derived from a human donor in good health. This chain uses TRBV7-9 with TRBJ2-7; possible D gene TRBD2, 6 bases. Specimen: memory CD4+ T cells sorted from blood. As DNA, the CDR3 is TGTGCCAGCAGCTCCGGGAGAGAAGCTTCCTACGAGCAGTACTTC. Its protein is CASSSGREASYEQYF.